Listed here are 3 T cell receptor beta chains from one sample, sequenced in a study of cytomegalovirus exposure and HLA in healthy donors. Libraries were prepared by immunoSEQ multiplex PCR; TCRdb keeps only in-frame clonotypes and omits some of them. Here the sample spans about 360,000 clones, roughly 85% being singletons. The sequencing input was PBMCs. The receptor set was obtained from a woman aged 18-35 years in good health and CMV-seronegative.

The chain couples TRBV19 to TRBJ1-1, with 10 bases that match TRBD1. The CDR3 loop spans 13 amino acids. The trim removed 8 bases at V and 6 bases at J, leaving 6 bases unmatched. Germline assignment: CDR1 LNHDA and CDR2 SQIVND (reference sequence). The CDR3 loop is CASEPGQGSEAFF. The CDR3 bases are TGTGCCAGTGAGCCGGGACAGGGGTCTGAAGCTTTCTTT.

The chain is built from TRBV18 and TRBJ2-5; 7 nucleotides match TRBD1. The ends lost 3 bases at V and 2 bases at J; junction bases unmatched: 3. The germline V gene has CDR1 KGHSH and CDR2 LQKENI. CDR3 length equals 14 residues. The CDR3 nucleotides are TGTGCCAGCTCACCTGGGACAGCACAAGAGACCCAGTACTTC. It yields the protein CASSPGTAQETQYF.

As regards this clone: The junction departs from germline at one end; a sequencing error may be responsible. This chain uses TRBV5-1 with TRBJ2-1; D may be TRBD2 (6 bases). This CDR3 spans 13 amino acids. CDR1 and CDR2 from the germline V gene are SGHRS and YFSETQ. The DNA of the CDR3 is TGCGCCAGCAGCTTGGCGGGCTCGGGAGAGTTTCTCTTC. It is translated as CASSLAGSGEFLF.